Listed below are T cell receptor beta chains from one sample, sequenced in a study of T-cell memory formation after mild COVID-19. In TCRdb, the 5' RACE reads were re-called with MiXCR into one record per CDR3 protein. The data hold 550,000 to 650,000 distinct CDR3 sequences, with 15% to 20% observed a single time. The sequenced sample consisted of PBMCs or a T cell subset sorted from them (not recorded which). These receptor sequences come from an adult woman who had mild COVID-19 (a few samples of this study predate the infection). Cell type and time point are not known. Both conserved end residues are part of each CDR3. The D gene is left open where the match is weak. The size of a clone is reported for some rows only, either as once, few or many, or as a class for expanded clones.

j_call clone_size d_call v_call cdr3_aa cdr3_nt
TRBJ1-1 - TRBD1 TRBV15 CATESRGQFTEAFF TGTGCCACCGAATCCAGGGGGCAGTTTACTGAAGCTTTCTTT
TRBJ2-2 many - TRBV3-1 CASSPRGITGELFF TGTGCCAGCAGCCCTAGGGGGATCACCGGGGAGCTGTTTTTT
TRBJ2-5 - TRBD1 TRBV12-3/TRBV12-4 CASSSGTGVRETQYF TGTGCCAGCAGTTCCGGGACAGGGGTACGGGAGACCCAGTACTTC
TRBJ2-3 - TRBD1 TRBV6-2/TRBV6-3 CASRPRGRSDTQYF TGTGCCAGCAGACCAAGGGGGCGCTCAGATACGCAGTATTTT
TRBJ2-2 - TRBD2 TRBV9 CASSGDPGLVMAGELFF TGTGCCAGCAGTGGAGACCCGGGACTAGTTATGGCCGGGGAGCTGTTTTTT
TRBJ2-7 - - TRBV7-2 CASSWRGTPRLKEGYEQYF TGTGCCAGCAGCTGGAGGGGGACACCCCGCCTCAAAGAGGGTTACGAGCAGTACTTC
TRBJ2-7 few TRBD1 TRBV19 CASSEGAWYEQYF TGTGCCAGTTCAGAGGGGGCATGGTACGAGCAGTACTTC
TRBJ1-2 - - TRBV6-6 CASSYSMGRGSQGPSYGYTF TGTGCCAGCAGTTACTCGATGGGAAGGGGATCCCAGGGACCGTCCTATGGCTACACCTTC
TRBJ2-1 - - TRBV18 CASSQGPLSSYNEQFF TGTGCCAGCTCTCAGGGACCTTTAAGCTCCTACAATGAGCAGTTCTTC
TRBJ2-1 few TRBD2 TRBV7-3 CASSPGTSGEREQFF TGTGCCAGCAGCCCCGGGACTAGCGGGGAACGAGAGCAGTTCTTC
TRBJ2-1 many - TRBV5-1 CASSLGTRALDEQFF TGCGCCAGCAGCCTAGGGACCAGAGCGCTTGATGAGCAGTTCTTC
TRBJ2-5 few TRBD2 TRBV25-1 CASSEWGGEAKWKTQYF TGTGCCAGCAGTGAATGGGGAGGGGAGGCTAAGTGGAAGACCCAGTACTTC
TRBJ1-2 - TRBD1 TRBV20-1 CSAKQGGGYTF TGCAGTGCTAAACAGGGGGGTGGCTACACCTTC
TRBJ2-2 few TRBD2 TRBV9 CASSVERGGTGELFF TGTGCCAGCAGCGTCGAGCGGGGAGGCACCGGGGAGCTGTTTTTT
TRBJ2-1 few - TRBV7-3 CASSYLGPSVGGEQFF TGTGCCAGCAGCTACTTGGGGCCGTCGGTCGGAGGTGAGCAGTTCTTC
TRBJ2-1 few - TRBV15 CATSREGEGNEQFF TGTGCCACCAGCAGAGAAGGGGAAGGCAATGAGCAGTTCTTC
TRBJ1-1 few - TRBV29-1 CSVGGGGDTEAFF TGCAGCGTTGGGGGGGGAGGGGACACTGAAGCTTTCTTT
TRBJ1-3 many TRBD1 TRBV30 CAVQQGTSGNTIYF TGTGCCGTACAACAGGGGACCTCTGGAAACACCATATATTTT
TRBJ2-4 - TRBD1 TRBV18 CASSSQGFLGKNIQYF TGTGCCAGCTCATCACAGGGGTTCCTAGGCAAAAACATTCAGTACTTC
TRBJ2-1 few - TRBV7-6 CASSQDGSNEQFF TGTGCCAGCAGCCAAGACGGATCCAATGAGCAGTTCTTC
TRBJ1-1 - TRBD1 TRBV20-1 CSARGDSQATEAFF TGCAGTGCTAGAGGGGACAGTCAGGCGACTGAAGCTTTCTTT
TRBJ2-1 - TRBD2 TRBV19 CASSMGRESYNEQFF TGTGCCAGTAGTATGGGGCGGGAGTCCTACAATGAGCAGTTCTTC
TRBJ2-1 - - TRBV12-3/TRBV12-4 CASSHSSSSYNEQFF TGTGCCAGCAGTCACAGCAGTAGCTCCTACAATGAGCAGTTCTTC
TRBJ2-1 - TRBD2 TRBV7-2 CASSLRASGIPRDF TGTGCCAGCAGCTTAAGGGCTAGCGGGATCCCCAGAGACTTC
TRBJ2-1 few - TRBV12-3/TRBV12-4 CASSYSVRADNEQFF TGTGCCAGCAGTTACTCAGTGCGGGCCGACAATGAGCAGTTCTTC